The sample holds a few counts of the clone carrying this TCR beta chain. Its matching antigen is unknown. MiXCR, applied by TCRdb to the 5' RACE reads, yields one record per CDR3 protein. Of fewer than 650,000 distinct CDR3 sequences listed, 20% to 25% are singletons. This record comes from a study of T-cell memory formation after mild COVID-19. Findings of the study overall: Clonal second-wave expansions that peaked on day 37 had unconfirmed SARS-CoV-2 specificity.

Trimming stripped 4 bases from V and 5 bases from J, with 14 bases between. Looked up from germline, CDR1 is SNHLY and CDR2 is FYNNEI. The CDR3 has 15 residues. The receptor was derived from an adult woman who had mild COVID-19 (a few samples of this study predate the infection). Cell type and time point are not known. The sample was PBMCs or a T cell subset sorted from them (not recorded which). The chain is built from TRBV2 and TRBJ1-4; D unresolved. The CDR3 loop is CASSAIQNSNEKLFF. The CDR3 DNA is TGTGCCAGCAGTGCTATACAGAATTCGAATGAAAAACTGTTTTTT.